This TCR beta chain derives from a study of blood T cell repertoires in COVID-19. In the authors' workflow: Estimation of nucleated cell counts was performed using reference gene primer amplification. The data were produced by immunoSEQ multiplex PCR, yet TCRdb's version contains in-frame clones alone and is incomplete. V, J and clone size were drawn from that table, and D and trimming were deduced from the DNA. The sample lists approximately 200,000 clones, about 81% occurring once. This clone was observed a single time. The CDR3 has 15 residues. J gave up 7 bases and V 4 bases, and 10 bases lay outside the gene matches. Germline V gene lookup returns CDR1 SGHDT and CDR2 YYEEEE.

This chain uses TRBV5-6 with TRBJ1-2, with 10 bases that match TRBD1. The sample comprised peripheral blood. The sequence came from a woman aged 80 or over with COVID-19, enrolled during active disease. CDR3 sequence: CASSPSGQGRGGYTF. The CDR3 DNA is TGTGCCAGCAGCCCGTCGGGACAGGGGCGGGGTGGCTACACCTTC.